These 14 T cell receptor beta chains were sequenced from one sample in a study of blood T cells in healthy people across ages. A sample-barcoded 5' primer and a J-beta primer mix were used in a second PCR of roughly 6 to 11 cycles. TCRdb independently ran MiXCR on the 5' RACE reads; one entry per CDR3 protein. The sample lists some 1,500,000 distinct CDR3 sequences, less than 45% occurring once. The sample was blood. The receptor set was obtained from a woman under 30 in good health.

The J gene is TRBJ2-4, the V gene TRBV7-9, with 12 bases fitting TRBD2. The J call may be faulty, since TRBJ2-7 better matches the DNA end. The CDR3 contains 14 residues. Germline V lookup: CDR1 SEHNR, CDR2 FQNEAQ (reference sequence). CDR3 region: CASRSGLAGYEQYF. Written as DNA, the CDR3 is TGTGCCAGCAGATCCGGACTAGCGGGATACGAGCAGTACTTC.

A few counts support this clonotype. This chain uses TRBV6-5 with TRBJ2-1, with TRBD1 matching 8 bases. The CDR3 has 15 residues. Losses at the gene ends were 6 bases for V and 3 bases for J; bases not matched to a gene: 7. Germline values: CDR1 MNHEY, CDR2 SVGAGI. CDR3 DNA: TGTGCCAGCAGACCCGACAGGGGTGACTACAATGAGCAGTTCTTC. It codes for CASRPDRGDYNEQFF.

V gene TRBV6-5 combines with J gene TRBJ1-2; 8 bases agree with TRBD1. The germline CDR1 and CDR2 sequences are MNHEY and SVGAGI. This CDR3 spans 13 amino acids. V shed 6 bases, J shed 4 bases, and the junction held 4 bases outside the gene matches. The CDR3 reads CASRRTGLYGYTF. The CDR3 bases are TGTGCCAGCAGACGGACAGGGCTCTATGGCTACACCTTC.

The chain recombines TRBV4-3 with TRBJ2-7, with 9 bases fitting TRBD1. CDR1 LGHNA and CDR2 YSLEER come from the germline V gene. The CDR3 covers 16 residues. Trimming cost V 5 bases and J 2 bases; bases outside gene matches: 10. CDR3 protein: CASSELTGGRAYEQYF. Written as DNA, the CDR3 is TGCGCCAGCAGCGAATTGACAGGGGGACGGGCCTACGAGCAGTACTTC.

This clonotype has just a few counts. V gene TRBV4-3 combines with J gene TRBJ2-1; D possibly matches TRBD1 or TRBD2 (5 bases each). The germline V gene encodes CDR1 LGHNA and CDR2 YSLEER. This CDR3 spans 16 amino acids. The V end was cut by 4 bases, the J end by 1 base, with 14 bases between. CDR3 in DNA: TGCGCCAGCAGCCCTACGCCGGGGCCATCCTACAATGAGCAGTTCTTC. Translated, it gives CASSPTPGPSYNEQFF.

This clonotype was seen a few times. The chain has TRBV24-1 and TRBJ2-1; possibly TRBD1 for D (5 bases). Germline CDR1 KGHDR, CDR2 SFDVKD. Between the trimmed V and J ends, which lost 4 bases and 0 bases, there was a span of 12 bases. The CDR3 runs 16 residues. CDR3 sequence (DNA): TGTGCCACCAGTGACACGACAGCCCCCTCCTACAATGAGCAGTTCTTC. This sequence encodes CATSDTTAPSYNEQFF.

This clonotype has only a few counts. The chain carries TRBV15 and TRBJ2-1; 7 bases align to TRBD1. The length of the CDR3 is 16 residues. Germline CDR1 is LNHNV and CDR2 is YYDKDF (reference sequence). V gave up 5 bases and J gave up 4 bases; unmatched junction bases: 11. CDR3 in DNA: TGTGCCACCAGCTTCATCGACAGGGTGGTATACAATGAGCAGTTCTTC. Amino acid sequence: CATSFIDRVVYNEQFF.

The chain joins TRBV5-1 to TRBJ2-7; D call uncertain. Germline loops: CDR1 SGHRS, CDR2 YFSETQ. CDR3 length: 15 residues. V dropped 0 bases and J dropped 0 bases, with 10 bases sitting between them. CDR3 sequence: CASSLDGVSSYEQYF. In nucleotides, the CDR3 is TGCGCCAGCAGCTTGGACGGCGTCAGCTCCTACGAGCAGTACTTC. The whole variable domain, remainder taken from reference TRBV5-1 and TRBJ2-7, is KAGVTQTPRYLIKTRGQQVTLSCSPISGHRSVSWYQQTPGQGLQFLFEYFSETQRNKGNFPGRFSGRQFSNSRSEMNVSTLELGDSALYLCASSLDGVSSYEQYFGPGTRLTVT.

The J gene is TRBJ2-5, the V gene TRBV28, with D unclear. CDR3 length equals 15 residues. CDR1 and CDR2 (germline): MDHEN, SYDVKM. V was clipped by 3 bases and J by 3 bases, with 14 bases between them. In DNA, the CDR3 is TGTGCCAGCAGTTTTAATCCTCGCTCAAAAGAGACCCAGTACTTC. This sequence encodes CASSFNPRSKETQYF.

Note on this clonotype: The junction and the germline gene differ at one end; a read error may be behind it. The rearrangement joins TRBV4-2 to TRBJ2-1, with D possibly TRBD1 on 6 matching bases. The CDR3 sequence is 16 residues long. CDR1 and CDR2 (germline): LGHNA, YNFKEQ. CDR3 nucleotide sequence: TGTGCCGGCAGCCAAGATTTGGGGGCCCCCTACAATGAGCAGTTCTTC. Amino acid sequence: CAGSQDLGAPYNEQFF.

This clonotype has at least ten counts. The chain joins TRBV7-2 to TRBJ2-3, with D unresolved. From germline, CDR1 is SGHTA and CDR2 FQGNSA. This CDR3 is built from 13 residues. V lost 3 bases and J 3 bases, leaving 7 bases between the germline ends. CDR3 sequence reads: CASSFSLTDTQYF. CDR3 in DNA: TGTGCCAGCAGCTTCTCGTTAACAGATACGCAGTATTTT.

The J gene is TRBJ2-7, the V gene TRBV28; the D call may be TRBD1 or TRBD2 (5 bases each). This CDR3 has 15 amino acids. The V end lost 5 bases, the J end lost 2 bases, and 16 bases lay between the germline ends. The germline gives CDR1 MDHEN, CDR2 SYDVKM. The CDR3 DNA reads TGTGCCAGCAGTACTACCGGGACGGCTCCCTACGAGCAGTACTTC. The encoded protein is CASSTTGTAPYEQYF.

The chain has TRBV28 and TRBJ1-5; 12 nucleotides match TRBD1. Unmatched junction bases numbered 6, after V lost 6 bases and J lost 6 bases. The CDR3 is made up of 15 amino acids. Germline CDR1 and CDR2: MDHEN and SYDVKM. CDR3 amino acids: CASSSGTGGSQPQHF. DNA of the CDR3: TGTGCCAGCAGCAGCGGGACAGGGGGCAGTCAGCCCCAGCATTTT.

This clonotype has only a few counts. The genes are TRBV27 and TRBJ1-2, with D maybe TRBD1 (6 bases). The CDR3 has 13 residues. Per the germline V gene, CDR1 is MNHEY and CDR2 is SMNVEV (reference sequence). V was trimmed by 2 bases and J by 7 bases, leaving 11 bases between them. The CDR3 coding sequence is TGTGCCAGCAGTTTAAGGGACACAGCTGGCTACACCTTC. It yields the protein CASSLRDTAGYTF.